This T cell receptor beta chain derives from a study of blood T cells in healthy people across ages. The CDR3 totals 12 residues. Germline V gene sequence: CDR1 DFQATT, CDR2 SNEGSKA (reference sequence). Trimming took 3 bases from V and 6 from J, leaving 9 bases between them. This clonotype was seen more than once but under ten times. A J-beta primer mix and a sample-barcoded 5' primer were used in a second PCR of about 6 to 12 cycles. TCRdb fed the 5' RACE reads into MiXCR, producing one record per CDR3 protein. The sample includes a few hundred thousand distinct CDR3 sequences, over 25% seen only once; the top ten take over 3.5%. The sample also formed part of further work on T cells of mothers and their children.

The genes are TRBV20-1 and TRBJ1-5, with D possibly TRBD1 on 5 matching bases. The sequenced material came from blood. The source is a boy younger than 10 in good health. The DNA for the CDR3 is TGCAGTGCTAGGCAGGGACTTCAGCCCCAGCATTTT. This sequence encodes CSARQGLQPQHF.